This T cell receptor beta chain was documented in a study of CD8+ T cells in alopecia areata. Extraction of RNA preceded its reverse transcription into cDNA, which served as the sequencing template. The repertoire was sequenced with immunoSEQ multiplex PCR; TCRdb's copy has only in-frame clones and lacks some. The sample includes under 150,000 clones, around 45% seen only once; the top ten take 10%. Trimming took 8 bases from V and 6 from J, leaving 16 bases between them. The CDR3 is 14 residues long. Germline values: CDR1 MNHEY, CDR2 SMNVEV (reference sequence). Material for sequencing was NKG2D-low CD8+ T cells sorted from blood. V gene TRBV27 combines with J gene TRBJ1-4, with D perhaps TRBD1 (6 bases). This TCR derives from a human donor with alopecia areata. CDR3 residues: CASRGPLPDEKLFF. The CDR3 nucleotides read TGTGCCAGCCGGGGGCCGCTCCCAGATGAAAAACTGTTTTTT.